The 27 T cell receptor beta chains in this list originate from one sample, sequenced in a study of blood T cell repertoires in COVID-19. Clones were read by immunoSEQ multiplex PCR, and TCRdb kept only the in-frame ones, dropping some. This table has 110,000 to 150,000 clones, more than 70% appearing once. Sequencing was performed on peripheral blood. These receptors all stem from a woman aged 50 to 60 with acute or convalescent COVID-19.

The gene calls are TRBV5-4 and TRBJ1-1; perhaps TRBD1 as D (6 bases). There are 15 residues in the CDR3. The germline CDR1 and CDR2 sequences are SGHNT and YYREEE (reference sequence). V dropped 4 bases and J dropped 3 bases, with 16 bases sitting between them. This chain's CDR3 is CASSRRQDPYTEAFF. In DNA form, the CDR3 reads TGTGCCAGCAGCCGCCGACAGGATCCCTACACTGAAGCTTTCTTT.

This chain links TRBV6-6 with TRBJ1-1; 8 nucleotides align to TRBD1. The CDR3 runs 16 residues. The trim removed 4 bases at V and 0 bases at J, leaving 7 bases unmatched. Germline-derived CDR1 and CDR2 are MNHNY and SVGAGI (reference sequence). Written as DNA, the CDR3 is TGTGCCAGCAGTTCCACAGGGGGGTCTTTGAACACTGAAGCTTTCTTT. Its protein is CASSSTGGSLNTEAFF.

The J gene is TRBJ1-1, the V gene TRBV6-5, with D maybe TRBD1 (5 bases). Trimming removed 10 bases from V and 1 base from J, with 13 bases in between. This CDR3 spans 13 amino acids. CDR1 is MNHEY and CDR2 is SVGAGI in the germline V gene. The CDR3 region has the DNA TGTGCCACCGGGACGGGAGAGAACACTGAAGCTTTCTTT. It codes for CATGTGENTEAFF.

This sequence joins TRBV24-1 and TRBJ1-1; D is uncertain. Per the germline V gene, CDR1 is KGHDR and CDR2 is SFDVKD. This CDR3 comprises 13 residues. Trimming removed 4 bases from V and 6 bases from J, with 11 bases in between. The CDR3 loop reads CATSDRQYAEAFF. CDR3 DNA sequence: TGTGCCACCAGTGACCGCCAGTACGCTGAAGCTTTCTTT.

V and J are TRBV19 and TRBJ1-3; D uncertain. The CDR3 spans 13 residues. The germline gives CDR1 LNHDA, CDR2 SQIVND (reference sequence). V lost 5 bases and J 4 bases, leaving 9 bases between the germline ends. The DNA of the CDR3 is TGTGCCAGTAGTTTCCACTTGGGAAACACCATATATTTT. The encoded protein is CASSFHLGNTIYF.

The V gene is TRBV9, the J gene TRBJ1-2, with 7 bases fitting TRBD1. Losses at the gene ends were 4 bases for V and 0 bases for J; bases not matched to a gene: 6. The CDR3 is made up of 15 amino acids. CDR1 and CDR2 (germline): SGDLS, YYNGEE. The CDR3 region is CASSPGGTANYGYTF. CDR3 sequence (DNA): TGTGCCAGCAGCCCCGGCGGGACAGCTAACTATGGCTACACCTTC.

The DNA of the CDR3 is TGTGCCAGAAGCTTAATTAGGGGGCTCATGAACACTGAAGCTTTCTTT. Translated, it gives CARSLIRGLMNTEAFF. The chain carries TRBV5-3 and TRBJ1-1; 7 bases are a match to TRBD1. TRBV5-3 is designated an ORF whose function remains uncertain. Trimming took 2 bases from V and 0 from J; bases not matched to a gene: 7. CDR3 length equals 16 residues.

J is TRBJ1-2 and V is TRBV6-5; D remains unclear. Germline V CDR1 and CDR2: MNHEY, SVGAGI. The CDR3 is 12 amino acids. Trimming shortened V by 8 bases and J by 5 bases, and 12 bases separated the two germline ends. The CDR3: CASSPEAYGYTF. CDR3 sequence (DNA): TGTGCCAGCTCTCCAGAGGCGTATGGCTACACCTTC.

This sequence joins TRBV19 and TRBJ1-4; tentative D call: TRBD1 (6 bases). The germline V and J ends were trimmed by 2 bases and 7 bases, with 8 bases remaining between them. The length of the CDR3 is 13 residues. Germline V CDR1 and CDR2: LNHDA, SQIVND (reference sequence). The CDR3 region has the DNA TGTGCCAGTAGTATACAGGGGAGTGAAAAACTGTTTTTT. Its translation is CASSIQGSEKLFF.

CDR3 sequence reads: CASSLRVGEQYF. CDR3 sequence (DNA): TGTGCCAGCAGTTTGAGGGTGGGCGAGCAGTACTTC. V usage is TRBV28 and J usage is TRBJ2-7, with D perhaps matching TRBD2 (5 bases). This CDR3 spans 12 amino acids. Trimming removed 3 bases from V and 6 bases from J, with 9 bases in between. In germline, CDR1 is MDHEN, CDR2 SYDVKM.

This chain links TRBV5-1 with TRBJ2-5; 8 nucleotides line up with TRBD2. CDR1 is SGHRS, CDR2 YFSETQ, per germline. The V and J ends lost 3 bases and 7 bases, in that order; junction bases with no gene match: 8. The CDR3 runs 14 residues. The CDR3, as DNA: TGCGCCAGCAGCTGGGCACCCGGGGGGGGGACCCAGTACTTC. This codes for CASSWAPGGGTQYF.

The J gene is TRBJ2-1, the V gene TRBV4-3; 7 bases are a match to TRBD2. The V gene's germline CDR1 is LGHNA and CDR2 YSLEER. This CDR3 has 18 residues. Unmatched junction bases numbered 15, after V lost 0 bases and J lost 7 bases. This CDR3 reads CASSQEGSWRGKQNEQFF. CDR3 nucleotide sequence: TGCGCCAGCAGCCAAGAGGGGTCGTGGCGGGGGAAACAAAATGAGCAGTTCTTC.

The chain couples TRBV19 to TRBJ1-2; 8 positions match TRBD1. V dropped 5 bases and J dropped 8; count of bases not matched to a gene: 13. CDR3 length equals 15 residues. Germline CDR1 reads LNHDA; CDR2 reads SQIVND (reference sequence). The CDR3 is CASSQAQTGTGGYTF. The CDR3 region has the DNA TGTGCCAGTAGTCAGGCCCAGACAGGGACAGGAGGCTACACCTTC.

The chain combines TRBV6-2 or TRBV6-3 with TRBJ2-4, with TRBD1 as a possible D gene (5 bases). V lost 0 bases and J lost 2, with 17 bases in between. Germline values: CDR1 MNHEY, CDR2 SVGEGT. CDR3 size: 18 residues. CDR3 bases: TGTGCCAGCAGTTACTCCGCTCCAGGGAAGATGACCAAAAACATTCAGTACTTC. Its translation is CASSYSAPGKMTKNIQYF.

This CDR3 reads CASSQGTSGTDTQYF. CDR3 DNA sequence: TGTGCCAGCAGCCAAGGGACTAGCGGAACAGATACGCAGTATTTT. The chain carries TRBV3-1 (or the pseudogene TRBV3-2) and TRBJ2-3; TRBD2 aligns across 10 bases. Germline V gene data show CDR1 as LGHDT and CDR2 as YNNKEL (reference sequence). Unmatched junction bases numbered 1, after V lost 1 base and J lost 3 bases. CDR3 length: 15 amino acids.

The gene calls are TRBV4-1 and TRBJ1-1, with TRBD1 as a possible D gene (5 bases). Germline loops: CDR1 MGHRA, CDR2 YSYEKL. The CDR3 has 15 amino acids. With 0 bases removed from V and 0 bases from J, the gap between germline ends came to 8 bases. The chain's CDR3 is CASSQDDRLNTEAFF. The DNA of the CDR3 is TGCGCCAGCAGCCAAGATGACAGACTGAACACTGAAGCTTTCTTT.

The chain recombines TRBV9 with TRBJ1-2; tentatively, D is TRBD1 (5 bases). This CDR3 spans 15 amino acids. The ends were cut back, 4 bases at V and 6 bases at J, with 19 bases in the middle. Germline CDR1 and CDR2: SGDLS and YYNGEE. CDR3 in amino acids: CASSLAGGALDGYTF. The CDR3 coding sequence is TGTGCCAGCAGCCTCGCTGGAGGGGCCTTGGATGGCTACACCTTC.

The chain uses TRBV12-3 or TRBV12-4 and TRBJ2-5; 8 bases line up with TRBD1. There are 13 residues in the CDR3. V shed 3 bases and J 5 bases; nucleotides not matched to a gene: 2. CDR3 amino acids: CASSFNRGETQYF. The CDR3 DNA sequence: TGTGCCAGCAGTTTTAACAGGGGGGAGACCCAGTACTTC.

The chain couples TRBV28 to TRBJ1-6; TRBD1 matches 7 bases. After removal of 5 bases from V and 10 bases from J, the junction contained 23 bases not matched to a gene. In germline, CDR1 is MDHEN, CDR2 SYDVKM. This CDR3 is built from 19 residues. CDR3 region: CASSPPPKTSERGRSPLHF. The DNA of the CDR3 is TGTGCCAGCAGTCCACCTCCTAAAACCTCCGAAAGGGGGCGGTCACCCCTCCACTTT.

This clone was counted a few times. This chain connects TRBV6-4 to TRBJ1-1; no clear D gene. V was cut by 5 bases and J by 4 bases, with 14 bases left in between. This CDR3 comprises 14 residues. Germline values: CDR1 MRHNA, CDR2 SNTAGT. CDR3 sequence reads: CASSPGGSLTEAFF. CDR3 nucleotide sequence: TGTGCCAGCAGTCCCGGCGGAAGCCTCACTGAAGCTTTCTTT.

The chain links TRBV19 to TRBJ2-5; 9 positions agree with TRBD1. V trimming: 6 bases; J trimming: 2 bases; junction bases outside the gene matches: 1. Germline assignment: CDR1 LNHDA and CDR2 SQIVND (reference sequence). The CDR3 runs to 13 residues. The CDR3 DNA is TGTGCCAGTAGCGGGACAGGGCAAGAGACCCAGTACTTC. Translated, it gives CASSGTGQETQYF.

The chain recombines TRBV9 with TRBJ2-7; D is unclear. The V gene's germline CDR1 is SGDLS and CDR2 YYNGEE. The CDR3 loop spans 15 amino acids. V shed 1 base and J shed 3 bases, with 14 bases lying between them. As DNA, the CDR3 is TGTGCCAGCAGCGTACATGAGGCCGGAGACTACGAGCAGTACTTC. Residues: CASSVHEAGDYEQYF.

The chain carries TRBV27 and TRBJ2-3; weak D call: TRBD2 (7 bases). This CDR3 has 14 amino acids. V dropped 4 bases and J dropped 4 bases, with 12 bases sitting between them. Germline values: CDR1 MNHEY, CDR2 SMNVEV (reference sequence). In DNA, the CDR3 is TGTGCCAGCAGTTGGGGCGGGGGCGCAGATACGCAGTATTTT. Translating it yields CASSWGGGADTQYF.

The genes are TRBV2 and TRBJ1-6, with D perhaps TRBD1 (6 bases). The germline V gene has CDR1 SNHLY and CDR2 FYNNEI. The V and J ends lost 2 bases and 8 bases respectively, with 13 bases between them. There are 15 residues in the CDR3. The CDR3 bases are TGTGCCAGCAGTGAAATAGCAGGGGTAGATTCACCCCTCCACTTT. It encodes CASSEIAGVDSPLHF.

CDR3 region: CSVGGQNNQPQHF. CDR3 in DNA: TGCAGCGTTGGAGGACAGAACAATCAGCCCCAGCATTTT. The rearrangement joins TRBV29-1 to TRBJ1-5, with D possibly TRBD1 on 6 matching bases. The CDR3 runs to 13 residues. Trimming cost V 4 bases and J 3 bases, with 10 bases left between them. Per germline, CDR1 SQVTM and CDR2 ANQGSEA.

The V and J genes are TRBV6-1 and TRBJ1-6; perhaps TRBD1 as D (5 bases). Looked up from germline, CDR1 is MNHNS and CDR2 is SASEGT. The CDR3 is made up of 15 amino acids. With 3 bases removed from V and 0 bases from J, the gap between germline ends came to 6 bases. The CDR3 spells CASSDQGSYNSPLHF. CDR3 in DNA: TGTGCCAGCAGTGACCAGGGCTCCTATAATTCACCCCTCCACTTT.

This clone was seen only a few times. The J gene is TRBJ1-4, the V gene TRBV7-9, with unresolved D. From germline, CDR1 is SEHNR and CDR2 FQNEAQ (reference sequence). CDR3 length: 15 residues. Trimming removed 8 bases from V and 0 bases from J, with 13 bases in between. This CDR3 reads CASQSSHTTNEKLFF. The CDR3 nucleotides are TGTGCCAGCCAATCCTCCCACACAACTAATGAAAAACTGTTTTTT.